This T cell receptor beta chain was sequenced during a study of T cell changes during pregnancy in multiple sclerosis. J gave up 7 bases and V 5 bases, and 8 bases lay outside the gene matches. The CDR3 loop spans 15 amino acids. The germline CDR1 and CDR2 sequences are MNHNS and SASEGT. Data came from immunoSEQ multiplex PCR; TCRdb stores just in-frame clones and leaves some out. The sample carries roughly 57,000 clones, 92% recorded once. The receptor was derived from a female donor with multiple sclerosis, enrolled in a pregnancy study. This material consisted of CD4+ T cells from peripheral blood mononuclear cells, taken after pregnancy. The rearrangement uses TRBV6-1 and TRBJ2-1; 10 bases match TRBD2. The CDR3 nucleotides read TGTGCCAGCAGTAACAGCGGGGGGGCCCGTAATGAGCAGTTCTTC. Its translation is CASSNSGGARNEQFF.